This section outlines one T cell receptor (beta chain) sequence together with its context. This clonotype came up many times. No antigen is known for it. Per-base quality was not reported, and no clone a single base away is much larger than it. Sequencer: Illumina HiSeq 2500. Quantitative 5'-RACE with molecular barcodes was the method used to prepare the TCR beta libraries. The source study handled its data this way. Disease-linked TCR variants were identified with a new computational method built on a probabilistic model of VDJ rearrangement. In TCRdb, the public reads were trimmed at Q25 with fastp and aligned with MiXCR, with productive beta chains retained. Entries are consolidated by CDR3 protein sequence, retaining the most common genes and DNA. TCRdb, not the original authors, processed these V and J calls. Across this sample there are some 220,000 distinct CDR3 sequences, with 8% to 10% seen only once. The top ten clones comprise around 4.9% of the sample.

The CDR3, cysteine through phenylalanine, is 14 amino acids long. Only the CDR3 portion is preserved as DNA: 42 bases, with reading frame beginning at the first base. The junction shows trimming of 2 bases on V and 6 bases on J, and the gene matches do not reach 2 bases of it. As encoded in the germline V gene, CDR1 is SNHLY while CDR2 is FYNNEI. This sample was included in a study of CD8 T cells in ankylosing spondylitis (dated by TCRdb to about 2017). In terms of the full investigation: To find TCR variants linked to disease, the study profiled T cell receptor beta repertoires in ankylosing spondylitis patients and healthy donors. The full study cohort comprised approximately 23 ankylosing spondylitis patients and around 100 healthy donors. Peripheral blood was sampled, and synovial fluid was also collected from ankylosing spondylitis patients.

The research as a whole found: A TCR beta motif made up of seven or eight highly homologous amino acid variants appeared to be characteristic of blood from ankylosing spondylitis patients. In peripheral blood, the disease-linked clones were found at relatively low frequencies and had a CD8+ phenotype. Some motif variants had previously been reported in the synovial fluid and blood of reactive arthritis patients, which suggests shared mechanisms of disease initiation. The disease-linked clones were reported to be significantly enriched in matched synovial fluid samples from ankylosing spondylitis patients.

Rearrangement joined TRBV2 to TRBJ2-2, and 8 bases in between align with TRBD2. This clonotype was sampled from a female donor with ankylosing spondylitis or in good health (not recorded which). Sequencing used blood, either unsorted or a sorted T cell fraction (not recorded which). The CDR3 loop reads CASSELGLAGELFF. Read as DNA, the sequence is TGTGCCAGCAGTGAATTGGGACTAGCCGGGGAGCTGTTTTTT.